This T cell receptor (beta chain) stems from a study of CD8 T cells in ankylosing spondylitis. Study findings and constraints: Some motif variants had been reported before (in reactive arthritis synovial fluid and blood). According to the report, clones linked to the disease were significantly enriched in matched synovial fluid samples taken from ankylosing spondylitis patients. Ankylosing spondylitis blood seemed to carry a telltale TCR beta motif made of roughly 8 highly homologous variants.

Preparation of TCR beta libraries was done by quantitative 5'-RACE with molecular barcodes. TCRdb used MiXCR to reprocess the 5' RACE reads, holding one entry per CDR3 protein. In the table there are roughly 450,000 distinct CDR3 sequences, roughly 25% of which are singletons. Concerning this clonotype itself: The antigen remains undetermined.

This CDR3 comprises 16 residues. V was clipped by 3 bases and J by 3 bases, with 18 bases between them. Germline loops: CDR1 MNHEY, CDR2 SVGEGT. Sequenced sample: blood, either unsorted or a sorted T cell fraction (not recorded which). This receptor was identified in a male donor with ankylosing spondylitis. V gene TRBV6-2 or TRBV6-3 combines with J gene TRBJ2-7, with D possibly matching TRBD1 (6 bases). The CDR3 protein is CASSYSPRDNHYEQYV. CDR3 bases: TGTGCCAGCAGTTATAGTCCCCGGGACAATCACTACGAGCAGTACGTC.